The 22 T cell receptor beta chains given below trace back to one sample, sequenced in a study of blood T cell repertoires in COVID-19. Some clones are missing from TCRdb's copy, which holds only in-frame ones; the method was immunoSEQ multiplex PCR. This sample yields about 130,000 clones, of which more than 75% are seen a single time; approximately 5.2% belongs to the top ten. Material: peripheral blood. The receptors were gathered from a woman between 70 and 85 years old with COVID-19, enrolled during active disease.

V gene TRBV2 combines with J gene TRBJ2-3, with 11 bases lining up with TRBD2. The germline V gene has CDR1 SNHLY and CDR2 FYNNEI. The ends lost 5 bases at V and 3 bases at J; junction bases unmatched: 4. The CDR3 consists of 15 residues. This CDR3 is CASSRIAGGTDTQYF. As DNA, the CDR3 is TGTGCCAGCAGTCGGATAGCGGGGGGGACAGATACGCAGTATTTT.

The chain is built from TRBV3-1 (or the pseudogene TRBV3-2) and TRBJ2-1; D is uncertain. The V end lost 4 bases, the J end lost 6 bases, and 7 bases lay between the germline ends. The CDR3 loop spans 12 amino acids. Germline CDR1 reads LGHDT; CDR2 reads YNNKEL (reference sequence). The CDR3 coding sequence is TGTGCCAGCAGCCTACTCTCCAATGAGCAGTTCTTC. Protein product: CASSLLSNEQFF.

This clone showed up just a few times. This chain joins TRBV4-1 and TRBJ2-3, with 14 bases aligning to TRBD2. The V gene's germline CDR1 is MGHRA and CDR2 YSYEKL. The V and J ends lost 2 bases and 3 bases, in that order; junction bases with no gene match: 4. The CDR3 totals 17 residues. CDR3 in DNA: TGCGCCAGCAGCCAATACGGACTAGCGGGGGGAACAGATACGCAGTATTTT. Encoded protein: CASSQYGLAGGTDTQYF.

This clone is termed medium-sized. The genes are TRBV15 and TRBJ2-7, with D possibly TRBD2 on 5 matching bases. This CDR3 is 15 amino acids long. Germline loops: CDR1 LNHNV, CDR2 YYDKDF (reference sequence). V was clipped by 7 bases and J by 0 bases, with 16 bases between them. CDR3 bases: TGTGCCACCACCCCGGGAATGGGGAGCTCCTACGAGCAGTACTTC. Amino acids: CATTPGMGSSYEQYF.

The chain has TRBV11-2 and TRBJ2-5, with no clear D. This CDR3 is 15 amino acids long. With 0 bases removed from V and 5 bases from J, the gap between germline ends came to 13 bases. Looked up from germline, CDR1 is SGHAT and CDR2 is FQNNGV. The CDR3 sequence: CASSLEAIARETQYF. DNA of the CDR3: TGTGCCAGCAGCTTAGAAGCCATAGCTCGGGAGACCCAGTACTTC.

The chain couples TRBV15 to TRBJ1-1; 11 bases line up with TRBD1. CDR3 length equals 15 residues. In germline, CDR1 is LNHNV, CDR2 YYDKDF (reference sequence). With 5 bases clipped from V and 4 bases from J, the junction kept 6 bases outside the gene matches. The chain's CDR3 is CATSGGGQGGTEAFF. The CDR3 DNA reads TGTGCCACCAGCGGAGGGGGACAGGGGGGCACTGAAGCTTTCTTT.

V and J are TRBV10-3 and TRBJ1-3; TRBD1 aligns across 7 bases. V shed 11 bases, J shed 2 bases, and the junction held 6 bases outside the gene matches. Germline CDR1 and CDR2: ENHRY and SYGVKD. This CDR3 has 13 amino acids. The CDR3 spells CAAHGTAGNTIYF. The CDR3 bases are TGTGCCGCACACGGGACAGCTGGAAACACCATATATTTT.

The chain employs TRBV4-1 and TRBJ1-5; a possible D gene is TRBD1 (6 bases). Germline CDR1 is MGHRA and CDR2 is YSYEKL. The CDR3 runs to 15 residues. Trimming took off 0 bases at V and 4 bases at J, with 10 bases between the two ends. CDR3 amino acids: CASSQDQGQNQPQHF. CDR3 DNA: TGCGCCAGCAGCCAAGATCAGGGACAAAATCAGCCCCAGCATTTT.

The chain employs TRBV24-1 and TRBJ1-2, with D maybe TRBD1 (6 bases). Germline V gene data show CDR1 as KGHDR and CDR2 as SFDVKD. The CDR3 extends over 14 amino acids. Trimming cost V 1 base and J 4 bases, with 9 bases left between them. The CDR3 nucleotides are TGTGCCACCAGTGATTTCAGGACAGCCTATGGCTACACCTTC. Amino acids: CATSDFRTAYGYTF.

The V call is TRBV12-5, the J call TRBJ1-2; 7 bases agree with TRBD1. After removal of 0 bases from V and 8 bases from J, the junction contained 12 bases not matched to a gene. CDR1 and CDR2 from the germline V gene are LGHNT and FRNRAP. The CDR3 is made up of 16 amino acids. CDR3 coding DNA: TGTGCTAGTGGTTTGGTACCATCAGGGGGGACTGGGGGCTACACCTTC. Its translation: CASGLVPSGGTGGYTF.

This sequence joins TRBV19 and TRBJ2-1, with 15 positions matching TRBD2. V gave up 6 bases and J gave up 6 bases; unmatched junction bases: 6. Per the germline V gene, CDR1 is LNHDA and CDR2 is SQIVND (reference sequence). This CDR3 is built from 16 residues. CDR3 in DNA: TGTGCCAGTAGGGCCGGGACTAGCGGGGGGATCAATGAGCAGTTCTTC. Its translation is CASRAGTSGGINEQFF.

The table lists this clone with a count of one. The chain carries TRBV20-1 and TRBJ2-5; D not certain. CDR1 and CDR2 (germline): DFQATT, SNEGSKA (reference sequence). V dropped 4 bases and J dropped 4 bases, with 7 bases sitting between them. The CDR3 covers 11 residues. The CDR3: CSAIHSETQYF. As DNA, the CDR3 is TGCAGTGCTATTCATTCAGAGACCCAGTACTTC.

This clone was detected only once. The genes are TRBV6-4 and TRBJ1-2; 10 bases align to TRBD1. V gave up 6 bases and J gave up 2 bases; unmatched junction bases: 6. The germline gives CDR1 MRHNA, CDR2 SNTAGT. CDR3 size: 15 residues. DNA for the CDR3: TGTGCCAGCAGCCCCGGACAGGGGGGAAACTATGGCTACACCTTC. Protein sequence: CASSPGQGGNYGYTF.

This sequence joins TRBV30 and TRBJ1-5; a weak D match, TRBD1 (5 bases). In germline, CDR1 is GTSNPN, CDR2 SVGIG (reference sequence). The CDR3 runs 12 residues. V lost 3 bases and J 11 bases, leaving 14 bases between the germline ends. CDR3 bases: TGTGCCTGGAGCGATCCCGGGGGGGCCCAGCATTTT. It codes for CAWSDPGGAQHF.

The CDR3 is CASSQDRQGRTPGANVLTF. The DNA for the CDR3 is TGCGCCAGCAGCCAAGATCGGCAGGGAAGGACCCCTGGGGCCAACGTCCTGACTTTC. V is TRBV4-1 and J is TRBJ2-6; weak D call: TRBD1 (5 bases). The germline CDR1 and CDR2 sequences are MGHRA and YSYEKL. Trimming left V 0 bases short and J 2 bases short, with 17 bases between. This CDR3 has 19 amino acids.

The chain couples TRBV6-5 to TRBJ2-7; weak D call: TRBD2 (5 bases). Germline V CDR1 and CDR2: MNHEY, SVGAGI. Between the trimmed V and J ends, which lost 2 bases and 5 bases, there was a span of 16 bases. The CDR3 has 15 amino acids. The CDR3 loop is CASSYAGPKGHEQYF. CDR3 nucleotides: TGTGCCAGCAGTTACGCGGGCCCAAAAGGGCACGAGCAGTACTTC.

The chain is built from TRBV19 and TRBJ1-1; D is unresolved. The CDR3 covers 14 residues. The V end lost 1 base, the J end lost 2 bases, and 8 bases lay between the germline ends. The germline CDR1 and CDR2 sequences are LNHDA and SQIVND (reference sequence). CDR3 coding DNA: TGTGCCAGTAGTATAGTCGGGGTAAACACTGAAGCTTTCTTT. This sequence encodes CASSIVGVNTEAFF.

The V gene is TRBV28, the J gene TRBJ1-2; 8 bases match TRBD1. Germline CDR1 reads MDHEN; CDR2 reads SYDVKM. The CDR3 has 16 amino acids. Trimming cost V 1 base and J 0 bases; bases outside gene matches: 4. Written as DNA, the CDR3 is TGTGCCAGCAGTTTATCCGGGACAGGATCTAACTATGGCTACACCTTC. It codes for CASSLSGTGSNYGYTF.

The chain uses TRBV7-8 and TRBJ2-7; D is unclear. The CDR3 extends over 11 amino acids. Trimming removed 2 bases at V and 4 bases at J, with 3 bases between. CDR1 and CDR2 from the germline V gene are SGHVS and FQNEAQ. CDR3 coding DNA: TGTGCCAGCAGCTTAACTTACGAGCAGTACTTC. Encoded protein: CASSLTYEQYF.

This rearrangement joins TRBV6-4 to TRBJ2-3; a weak D match, TRBD2 (6 bases). Trimming removed 4 bases from V and 5 bases from J, with 10 bases in between. CDR1 and CDR2 (germline): MRHNA, SNTAGT. This CDR3 is built from 13 residues. In nucleotides, the CDR3 is TGTGCCAGCAGTGCGGACGGGGGAGATACGCAGTATTTT. Translated: CASSADGGDTQYF.

The chain employs TRBV7-9 and TRBJ2-5, with 10 positions matching TRBD1. The germline CDR1 and CDR2 sequences are SEHNR and FQNEAQ (reference sequence). The trim removed 5 bases at V and 4 bases at J, leaving 4 bases unmatched. CDR3 size: 14 residues. The CDR3 DNA reads TGTGCCAGCAGCACGACAGGGGGCACAGAGACCCAGTACTTC. Translation gives CASSTTGGTETQYF. Full variable domain (rest looked up from reference TRBV7-9 and TRBJ2-5): DTGVSQNPRHKITKRGQNVTFRCDPISEHNRLYWYRQTLGQGPEFLTYFQNEAQLEKSRLLSDRFSAERPKGSFSTLEIQRTEQGDSAMYLCASSTTGGTETQYFGPGTRLLVL.

The V and J genes are TRBV19 and TRBJ1-5; 7 nucleotides align to TRBD1. Germline V CDR1 and CDR2: LNHDA, SQIVND (reference sequence). The V and J ends lost 7 bases and 1 base, in that order; junction bases with no gene match: 7. This CDR3 spans 15 amino acids. The CDR3 bases are TGTGCCAGTAAACGACAGGGAGTGAGCAATCAGCCCCAGCATTTT. This translates into CASKRQGVSNQPQHF.